Detailed here is one T cell receptor (beta chain). What this receptor recognizes is not known. Base qualities are not at hand, and no much larger clone is one base apart. Participants in the prospective study were aged about 18 to 100 years, lived in about two dozen United States geographic areas, and enrolled through a virtual design. In the prospective study, participants were assigned to cohorts based on the clinical history participants reported in a screening survey and a study questionnaire. Exposed participants had been in contact with someone with a PCR-confirmed or clinician-diagnosed COVID-19 case within 2 weeks of study entry. In the prospective study, mobile phlebotomists collected whole blood, serum and a nasopharyngeal or oropharyngeal swab from each participant. Over an approximately 2-month period, participants in the prospective study had the option of providing additional blood draws and questionnaires. Before DNA extraction, prospective study blood samples were shipped either frozen or at room temperature.

The data belong to a study of blood T cell repertoires in COVID-19 (dated by TCRdb to 2020 to 2022). Turning to the overall study: Samples covering the acute and convalescent phases of COVID-19 were provided by collaborators in the United States, Italy and Spain. The prospective study material was composed of cDNA or gDNA derived from T cells, B-cell-depleted T cells, or PBMCs. Samples were obtained from the ongoing ImmuneRACE study (first 160 participants) and from roughly 1,300 subjects provided by 6 global collaborators. The dataset comprised deeply sampled blood TCRbeta repertoires from subjects exposed to, actively infected with, or recovered from COVID-19. Where available, HLA class I and class II types were obtained from metadata supplied by the sample provider rather than from assay-based typing. The repertoires were released in a freely available public database intended as a resource for research on the immune response to SARS-CoV-2. The sample metadata nearly always contained a de-identified subject ID, COVID-19 status, age in years and sex. Beyond this particular receptor, the publication reports: How much clinical and demographic metadata was included differed by source and by participant, and the metadata was provided uncurated.

TCRbeta CDR3 regions were amplified from genomic DNA by means of the immunoSEQ Assay, a bias-controlled multiplex PCR. The original methods were these. The number of nucleated cells in each sample was estimated by amplification of reference gene primers within the assay. To quantify the absolute abundance of each unique TCRbeta CDR3 rearrangement, sequence reads were collapsed and filtered. For each sample, productive Simpson clonality was calculated as the square root of Simpson's diversity index across productive rearrangements. The immuneACCESS repertoire file appears here via TCRdb, limited to in-frame rearrangements. These files lack a portion of the clones; in checked studies, under half of the deficit traces to unresolved V genes, and the cause of the others is not known. V and J calls plus clone size are reproduced from that table; the DNA served to infer D and trimming. The sample has around 250,000 clones on record, 88% of them singletons. The top ten constitute about 3.1% of the sample.

For CDR1 and CDR2, the germline V gene lists SGHTA and FQGNSA. Compared with germline, V lacks 8 bases and J lacks 5 bases; bases without a gene match: 11. The cysteine opens and the phenylalanine closes a CDR3 of 14 amino acids. The entry retains the CDR3 DNA only, 42 bases that are in frame from base 1. This TCR derives from a woman between 35 and 50 years old who had been exposed to COVID-19. Recombination linked TRBV7-2 to TRBJ2-5, with 7 bases aligning to TRBD2. Sequenced: PBMCs or T cells enriched from blood (not recorded which). For the CDR3, the sequence is CASGGGGSRETQYF. Read as DNA, the sequence is TGTGCCAGCGGAGGTGGCGGGAGTAGGGAGACCCAGTACTTC.